These 14 T cell receptor beta chains share one sample of origin, sequenced in a study of TIL therapy for anti-PD-1-resistant metastatic lung cancer. Time point denoted: pre-treatment sample, taken before nivolumab and TIL therapy. Pleural nodules or supraclavicular lymph nodes made up most of the excised metastases sampled. This was the immunoSEQ v3 assay. The protocol was immunoSEQ multiplex PCR, while the TCRdb copy is restricted to in-frame clones and leaves out a portion. There are 45,000 to 50,000 clones in the sample; over 65% occur only once, and 5.6% lies in the top ten. The material was tumor tissue, obtained at baseline. These receptor sequences come from a person between 25 and 79 years old with non-small cell lung cancer.

The chain is built from TRBV5-6 and TRBJ2-5; maybe TRBD1 (6 bases). Germline loops: CDR1 SGHDT, CDR2 YYEEEE. The CDR3 has 13 amino acids. V shed 0 bases and J shed 5 bases, with 8 bases lying between them. The CDR3 region has the DNA TGTGCCAGCAGCTTGGCAGGGGTGGAGACCCAGTACTTC. It codes for CASSLAGVETQYF.

This sequence joins TRBV28 and TRBJ1-1; unclear D gene. The CDR3 is 17 amino acids. V lost 3 bases and J lost 5, with 22 bases in between. Germline CDR1 is MDHEN and CDR2 is SYDVKM. The CDR3 reads CASSLHRMRQTQTEAFF. CDR3 bases: TGTGCCAGCAGTTTGCATCGGATGCGTCAAACCCAAACTGAAGCTTTCTTT.

The chain is built from TRBV5-4 and TRBJ1-2; D not certain. Germline CDR1 SGHNT, CDR2 YYREEE (reference sequence). This CDR3 region has 13 residues. Trimming cost V 0 bases and J 4 bases, with 7 bases left between them. Here the CDR3 reads CASSLDPGYGYTF. In DNA, the CDR3 is TGTGCCAGCAGCTTGGATCCAGGCTATGGCTACACCTTC.

The chain uses TRBV28 and TRBJ2-2; TRBD2 is a possible D gene (5 bases). CDR3 length: 14 residues. The V gene lost 2 bases and the J gene lost 6 bases, with 10 bases spanning the gap. Germline CDR1 and CDR2: MDHEN and SYDVKM. CDR3 coding DNA: TGTGCCAGCAGTTTACGGCTAGCCGCCGGGGAGCTGTTTTTT. This sequence encodes CASSLRLAAGELFF.

Only a few counts were recorded for this clone. This may be a read error: a much more frequent sequence differs by one nucleotide. The V gene is TRBV6-4, the J gene TRBJ1-5; D unclear. Trimming shortened V by 5 bases and J by 1 base, and 6 bases separated the two germline ends. CDR1 is MRHNA and CDR2 is SNTAGT in the germline V gene. There are 13 residues in the CDR3. As DNA, the CDR3 is TGTGCCAGCAGTTTTCAGAGCAATCAGCCCCAGCATTTT. Protein sequence: CASSFQSNQPQHF.

This clone has only a few counts. The rearrangement uses TRBV30 and TRBJ1-6, with a possible D match to TRBD1 (6 bases). The V end lost 1 base, the J end lost 6 bases, and 13 bases lay between the germline ends. This CDR3 region has 15 residues. CDR1 and CDR2 (germline): GTSNPN, SVGIG (reference sequence). The chain's CDR3 is CAWSALDSANSPLHF. DNA for the CDR3: TGTGCCTGGAGTGCCCTGGACAGTGCTAATTCACCCCTCCACTTT.

The chain couples TRBV30 to TRBJ2-7, with D uncertain. This CDR3 is 12 amino acids long. Germline V gene data show CDR1 as GTSNPN and CDR2 as SVGIG (reference sequence). With 1 base removed from V and 4 bases from J, the gap between germline ends came to 8 bases. This chain's CDR3 is CAWSGSGYEQYF. In nucleotides, the CDR3 is TGTGCCTGGAGTGGATCGGGTTACGAGCAGTACTTC.

The V gene is TRBV6-1, the J gene TRBJ1-2; D gene ambiguous. V lost 3 bases and J 5 bases, leaving 7 bases between the germline ends. The CDR3 spans 12 residues. From germline, CDR1 is MNHNS and CDR2 SASEGT. The CDR3 protein is CASSEVGYGYTF. In DNA, the CDR3 is TGTGCCAGCAGTGAGGTCGGGTATGGCTACACCTTC.

Comment on this clone: The junction and the germline gene differ at one end; a read error may be behind it. The chain uses TRBV7-7 and TRBJ2-7; D is possibly TRBD2 (7 bases). CDR1 is SSHAT and CDR2 is FNYEAQ in the germline V gene (reference sequence). The CDR3 totals 14 residues. The CDR3 reads CASSLGGESYEQYF. DNA of the CDR3: TGTGCTAGCAGCTTAGGGGGGGAGTCCTACGAGCAGTACTTC. The full variable domain, with the rest looked up from reference TRBV7-7 and TRBJ2-7, is GAGVSQSPRYKVTKRGQDVTLRCDPISSHATLYWYQQALGQGPEFLTYFNYEAQPDKSGLPSDRFSAERPEGSISTLTIQRTEQRDSAMYRCASSLGGESYEQYFGPGTRLTVT.

The chain joins TRBV19 to TRBJ2-3; 9 bases align to TRBD1. Trimming removed 6 bases from V and 4 bases from J; junction bases left unmatched: 2. Germline CDR1 reads LNHDA; CDR2 reads SQIVND (reference sequence). This CDR3 is 13 amino acids long. CDR3 region: CASRGQGADTQYF. DNA for the CDR3: TGTGCCAGTAGGGGACAGGGAGCAGATACGCAGTATTTT. Variable domain in full (rest from reference TRBV19 and TRBJ2-3): DGGITQSPKYLFRKEGQNVTLSCEQNLNHDAMYWYRQDPGQGLRLIYYSQIVNDFQKGDIAEGYSVSREKKESFPLTVTSAQKNPTAFYLCASRGQGADTQYFGPGTRLTVL.

V gene TRBV19 combines with J gene TRBJ1-1, with D possibly TRBD1 on 6 matching bases. V lost 1 base and J lost 8, with 8 bases in between. CDR1 LNHDA and CDR2 SQIVND come from the germline V gene (reference sequence). The CDR3 covers 12 residues. The CDR3 nucleotides are TGTGCCAGTAGTATAGTGGACAGCGAAGCTTTCTTT. Translation gives CASSIVDSEAFF.

In DNA form, the CDR3 reads TGTGCCAGCAGTTTATCTTCCAACCTCTACAATGAGCAGTTCTTC. This sequence encodes CASSLSSNLYNEQFF. V is TRBV28 and J is TRBJ2-1; D gene unclear. The V and J ends lost 1 base and 3 bases respectively, with 10 bases between them. Germline V gene data show CDR1 as MDHEN and CDR2 as SYDVKM. The CDR3 runs to 15 residues. The complete variable domain, with remaining parts taken from reference TRBV28 and TRBJ2-1, reads DVKVTQSSRYLVKRTGEKVFLECVQDMDHENMFWYRQDPGLGLRLIYFSYDVKMKEKGDIPEGYSVSREKKERFSLILESASTNQTSMYLCASSLSSNLYNEQFFGPGTRLTVL.

This clone was seen a few times. J is TRBJ1-5 and V is TRBV27; D is ambiguous. The CDR3 is made up of 13 amino acids. Deletions cut 2 bases from V and 2 bases from J, with 4 bases between. Germline V CDR1 and CDR2: MNHEY, SMNVEV (reference sequence). The CDR3 DNA is TGTGCCAGCAGTTTACGGGGCAATCAGCCCCAGCATTTT. Translating gives CASSLRGNQPQHF.

The V gene is TRBV11-1, the J gene TRBJ1-2; 7 positions match TRBD1. With 5 bases clipped from V and 2 bases from J, the junction kept 2 bases outside the gene matches. This CDR3 comprises 13 residues. CDR1 and CDR2 from the germline V gene are SGHAT and FQDESV (reference sequence). The CDR3 nucleotides read TGTGCCAGCAGCCGGACAGGCAACTATGGCTACACCTTC. Translating it yields CASSRTGNYGYTF. Together with reference TRBV11-1 and TRBJ1-2, the CDR3 gives the full variable domain: EAEVAQSPRYKITEKSQAVAFWCDPISGHATLYWYRQILGQGPELLVQFQDESVVDDSQLPKDRFSAERLKGVDSTLKIQPAELGDSAMYLCASSRTGNYGYTFGSGTRLTVV.